Presented here are 27 T cell receptor beta chains from one specimen sequenced in a study of cytomegalovirus exposure and HLA in healthy donors. PCR was performed using 60 Vbeta and 13 Jbeta primers. Generated by immunoSEQ multiplex PCR, the TCRdb table keeps only in-frame clones and is missing some. The data contain some 120,000 clones, 80% of them singletons. The source material was PBMCs. The receptors derive from a man in his forties in good health and CMV-seronegative.

V and J are TRBV10-1 and TRBJ2-3, with D possibly being TRBD1 (7 bases). V was cut by 5 bases and J by 1 base, with 13 bases left in between. The CDR3 is made up of 15 amino acids. The V gene's germline CDR1 is WNHNN and CDR2 SYGVQD (reference sequence). Here the CDR3 DNA reads TGCGCCAGCAGTAAGCAGGGGGGAGGCACAGATACGCAGTATTTT. Translating it yields CASSKQGGGTDTQYF.

This clone was recorded a few times. The J gene is TRBJ2-1, the V gene TRBV2, with D perhaps matching TRBD1 (5 bases). V dropped 3 bases and J dropped 6 bases, with 9 bases sitting between them. CDR1 is SNHLY and CDR2 is FYNNEI in the germline V gene. The CDR3 consists of 13 residues. The CDR3 DNA reads TGTGCCAGCAGTGACCGAAGGGGCAATGAGCAGTTCTTC. It is translated as CASSDRRGNEQFF.

Comment on this clone: The same CDR3 also results from other DNA sequences found in this sample. The genes are TRBV6-6 and TRBJ2-7; 12 nucleotides match TRBD2. CDR3 length equals 13 residues. Germline V CDR1 and CDR2: MNHNY, SVGAGI (reference sequence). V shed 6 bases and J 6 bases; nucleotides not matched to a gene: 3. DNA for the CDR3: TGTGCCAGCAGACTAGCGGGGGGTTCCGAGCAGTACTTC. It yields the protein CASRLAGGSEQYF.

The chain couples TRBV2 to TRBJ1-2, with a weak D call TRBD1 (6 bases). CDR3 length: 14 residues. Germline loops: CDR1 SNHLY, CDR2 FYNNEI. The V end lost 8 bases, the J end lost 1 base, and 14 bases lay between the germline ends. The CDR3 spells CASGRTVLNYGYTF. The CDR3, as DNA: TGTGCCAGCGGTCGGACAGTACTTAACTATGGCTACACCTTC.

The chain couples TRBV7-3 to TRBJ2-1; 10 nucleotides line up with TRBD2. The CDR3 is 13 residues long. Germline-derived CDR1 and CDR2 are SGHTA and FQGTGA. After removal of 5 bases from V and 14 bases from J, the junction contained 9 bases not matched to a gene. CDR3 sequence: CASSPAPSGSKFF. The CDR3 DNA follows: TGTGCCAGCAGCCCCGCCCCTAGCGGGAGCAAGTTCTTC.

V usage is TRBV5-4 and J usage is TRBJ2-5; perhaps TRBD1 as D (5 bases). The CDR3 runs 15 residues. CDR1 SGHNT and CDR2 YYREEE come from the germline V gene (reference sequence). V lost 4 bases and J 3 bases, leaving 16 bases between the germline ends. The CDR3 nucleotides are TGTGCCAGCAGCCACGATGGGGCCTGGGAAGAGACCCAGTACTTC. Amino acids: CASSHDGAWEETQYF.

The CDR3 bases are TGTGCCAGCTCACAGGGGGCCCAAGAGACCCAGTACTTC. Encoded protein: CASSQGAQETQYF. V gene TRBV18 combines with J gene TRBJ2-5; 7 nucleotides align to TRBD1. Losses at the gene ends were 4 bases for V and 1 base for J; bases not matched to a gene: 0. This CDR3 is built from 13 residues. Germline CDR1 reads KGHSH; CDR2 reads LQKENI.

The chain links TRBV29-1 to TRBJ2-5, with 9 bases matching TRBD2. Looked up from germline, CDR1 is SQVTM and CDR2 is ANQGSEA. The V gene end was trimmed by 4 bases and the J gene end by 7 bases; junction bases not matched to a gene: 10. CDR3 size: 14 residues. CDR3 sequence reads: CSVVGGGAGVTQYF. CDR3 in DNA: TGCAGCGTTGTTGGCGGGGGGGCCGGAGTGACCCAGTACTTC.

The V and J genes are TRBV30 and TRBJ2-1; maybe TRBD1 (6 bases). The germline gives CDR1 GTSNPN, CDR2 SVGIG (reference sequence). Trimming removed 8 bases from V and 10 bases from J, with 18 bases in between. The CDR3 covers 12 residues. In DNA, the CDR3 is TGTGCCCTTGAGCTCCCGGGACACGAGCAGTTCTTC. Protein: CALELPGHEQFF.

This chain joins TRBV28 and TRBJ2-7; TRBD1 agrees at 8 bases. CDR1 MDHEN and CDR2 SYDVKM come from the germline V gene. Trimming took 6 bases from V and 5 from J; bases not matched to a gene: 9. This CDR3 contains 14 residues. This CDR3 reads CASSGRGRIHEQYF. CDR3 coding DNA: TGTGCCAGCAGCGGCAGGGGGCGCATCCACGAGCAGTACTTC. Full variable domain (missing parts from reference TRBV28 and TRBJ2-7): DVKVTQSSRYLVKRTGEKVFLECVQDMDHENMFWYRQDPGLGLRLIYFSYDVKMKEKGDIPEGYSVSREKKERFSLILESASTNQTSMYLCASSGRGRIHEQYFGPGTRLTVT.

In this sample, this clone turned up a few times. This rearrangement joins TRBV6-5 to TRBJ1-6; D not resolved. In germline, CDR1 is MNHEY, CDR2 SVGAGI. This CDR3 has 14 amino acids. Deletions cut 4 bases from V and 8 bases from J, with 12 bases between. The CDR3 DNA sequence: TGTGCCAGCAGTTCGGCGGGGTTGGATTCACCCCTCCACTTT. Protein: CASSSAGLDSPLHF.

Worth noting for this clone: Different DNA sequences within this sample yield the same CDR3. CDR3 DNA: TGTGCCTGGAGCGGGGGACAGGGGGGCCGGCCCCAGCATTTT. It translates to CAWSGGQGGRPQHF. This chain joins TRBV30 and TRBJ1-5, with 11 bases fitting TRBD1. This CDR3 has 14 residues. V lost 3 bases, J lost 9 bases, and 7 bases stayed unmatched. Per the germline V gene, CDR1 is GTSNPN and CDR2 is SVGIG (reference sequence).

J is TRBJ2-7 and V is TRBV5-6; 7 positions match TRBD1. This CDR3 is 12 amino acids long. CDR1 and CDR2 from the germline V gene are SGHDT and YYEEEE. V lost 4 bases and J lost 2; bases outside the gene matches: 0. The CDR3 DNA reads as TGTGCCAGCAGCCAGGGGGCCTACGAGCAGTACTTC. Translating it yields CASSQGAYEQYF.

The V call is TRBV5-1, the J call TRBJ2-7; TRBD2 agrees at 7 bases. This CDR3 spans 15 amino acids. V shed 6 bases and J 5 bases; nucleotides not matched to a gene: 14. The germline V gene encodes CDR1 SGHRS and CDR2 YFSETQ. The CDR3 protein is CASTFMAGVGDEQYF. The CDR3 region has the DNA TGCGCCAGCACATTCATGGCGGGAGTTGGCGACGAGCAGTACTTC.

J is TRBJ2-7 and V is TRBV4-1; 12 nucleotides match TRBD2. Germline V gene sequence: CDR1 MGHRA, CDR2 YSYEKL. This CDR3 has 15 amino acids. The V gene end was trimmed by 3 bases and the J gene end by 4 bases; junction bases not matched to a gene: 4. The CDR3 sequence: CASSHGLAGSYEQYF. In DNA form, the CDR3 reads TGCGCCAGCAGCCACGGACTAGCGGGATCGTACGAGCAGTACTTC.

The chain couples TRBV4-2 to TRBJ2-5, with 11 bases fitting TRBD2. CDR1 and CDR2 from the germline V gene are LGHNA and YNFKEQ. The trim removed 0 bases at V and 2 bases at J, leaving 8 bases unmatched. The CDR3 spans 18 residues. The CDR3 DNA is TGTGCCAGCAGCCAAGAAGGGGCTAGCGGGGGGACGCAAGAGACCCAGTACTTC. This codes for CASSQEGASGGTQETQYF.

Written as DNA, the CDR3 is TGTGCCAGCAGTTACGGGCTGCTTGGAGAGACCCAGTACTTC. It codes for CASSYGLLGETQYF. The J gene is TRBJ2-5, the V gene TRBV6-6; D gene uncertain. This CDR3 is 14 amino acids long. Trimming removed 2 bases from V and 4 bases from J, with 11 bases in between. Per the germline V gene, CDR1 is MNHNY and CDR2 is SVGAGI (reference sequence).

The chain uses TRBV10-3 and TRBJ1-3; possible D gene TRBD1, 6 bases. This CDR3 comprises 16 residues. Germline V lookup: CDR1 ENHRY, CDR2 SYGVKD. V dropped 2 bases and J dropped 1 base, with 12 bases sitting between them. The CDR3 DNA reads TGTGCCATCAGTGAGCAGCGAGGGGGATCTGGAAACACCATATATTTT. This sequence encodes CAISEQRGGSGNTIYF.

V usage is TRBV7-2 and J usage is TRBJ2-3, with a possible D match to TRBD1 (5 bases). V gave up 0 bases and J gave up 1 base, with 11 bases separating them. CDR1 SGHTA and CDR2 FQGNSA come from the germline V gene. CDR3 size: 16 residues. The chain's CDR3 is CASSLAGWGGTDTQYF. DNA of the CDR3: TGTGCCAGCAGCTTAGCGGGGTGGGGCGGCACAGATACGCAGTATTTT.

This chain uses TRBV4-2 with TRBJ2-7; 7 bases align to TRBD1. V trimming: 1 base; J trimming: 1 base; junction bases outside the gene matches: 1. CDR3 size: 14 residues. CDR1 and CDR2 (germline): LGHNA, YNFKEQ. The DNA for the CDR3 is TGTGCCAGCAGCCAAGGGGACAGATCCTACGAGCAGTACTTC. Protein product: CASSQGDRSYEQYF.

The V gene is TRBV27, the J gene TRBJ1-1, with a weak D call TRBD1 (5 bases). V was pared by 6 bases and J by 4 bases, with 18 bases between. Germline CDR1 and CDR2: MNHEY and SMNVEV (reference sequence). The CDR3 extends over 15 amino acids. In DNA form, the CDR3 reads TGTGCCAGCAGAAGTTGGGGGGGTTCGGGCACTGAAGCTTTCTTT. Residues: CASRSWGGSGTEAFF.

This clone was detected a few times. The genes are TRBV15 and TRBJ2-3, with 10 nucleotides matching TRBD2. The CDR3 covers 15 residues. Per the germline V gene, CDR1 is LNHNV and CDR2 is YYDKDF (reference sequence). V gave up 1 base and J gave up 4 bases; unmatched junction bases: 2. CDR3 amino acids: CATSRGGTSADTQYF. In nucleotides, the CDR3 is TGTGCCACCAGCAGAGGAGGGACTAGCGCAGATACGCAGTATTTT. The full variable domain, with the rest looked up from reference TRBV15 and TRBJ2-3, is DAMVIQNPRYQVTQFGKPVTLSCSQTLNHNVMYWYQQKSSQAPKLLFHYYDKDFNNEADTPDNFQSRRPNTSFCFLDIRSPGLGDTAMYLCATSRGGTSADTQYFGPGTRLTVL.

Details on this clone: The same CDR3 can be traced to other DNA sequences in this sample. This chain joins TRBV29-1 and TRBJ2-4, with TRBD1 matching over 8 bases. Germline CDR1 SQVTM, CDR2 ANQGSEA. Trimming removed 6 bases from V and 0 bases from J; junction bases left unmatched: 4. The CDR3 contains 14 residues. In DNA, the CDR3 is TGCAGCGTAGGGGACAGGCGAGCCAAAAACATTCAGTACTTC. Its protein is CSVGDRRAKNIQYF.

The chain uses TRBV6-6 and TRBJ2-7; 12 bases agree with TRBD2. Germline CDR1 is MNHNY and CDR2 is SVGAGI (reference sequence). The junction had 6 bases not matched to a gene; V was cut back by 5 bases and J by 1 base. The CDR3 covers 16 residues. This chain's CDR3 is CASSLSGTSGSYEQYF. The CDR3 nucleotides are TGTGCCAGCAGTCTCTCGGGGACTAGCGGGTCCTACGAGCAGTACTTC.

V gene TRBV11-3 combines with J gene TRBJ2-3; a weak D match, TRBD1 (6 bases). Trimming pared 5 bases from V and 0 bases from J, leaving 12 bases between. This CDR3 spans 15 amino acids. CDR1 and CDR2 from the germline V gene are SGHNT and YENEEA. DNA for the CDR3: TGTGCCAGCAGCATTGGACAGATCAGCACAGATACGCAGTATTTT. The encoded protein is CASSIGQISTDTQYF.

This chain links TRBV7-2 with TRBJ2-7; maybe TRBD1 (5 bases). CDR1 is SGHTA and CDR2 is FQGNSA in the germline V gene. This CDR3 comprises 14 residues. Trimming removed 1 base at V and 3 bases at J, with 10 bases between. CDR3 loop: CASSLGRTLYEQYF. The CDR3 DNA follows: TGTGCCAGCAGCTTAGGTCGGACACTCTACGAGCAGTACTTC. The full variable domain, in which reference TRBV7-2 and TRBJ2-7 provide the parts outside the CDR3, is GAGVSQSPSNKVTEKGKDVELRCDPISGHTALYWYRQSLGQGLEFLIYFQGNSAPDKSGLPSDRFSAERTGGSVSTLTIQRTQQEDSAVYLCASSLGRTLYEQYFGPGTRLTVT.

This chain links TRBV19 with TRBJ2-7; D may be TRBD1 (6 bases). CDR1 is LNHDA and CDR2 is SQIVND in the germline V gene (reference sequence). The CDR3 is made up of 14 amino acids. Trimming left V 10 bases short and J 4 bases short, with 20 bases between. CDR3 loop: CATQGQGISYEQYF. Here the CDR3 DNA reads TGTGCCACCCAAGGCCAGGGGATTTCGTACGAGCAGTACTTC.